The source of this TCR beta chain is a study of glioma-infiltrating T cells (dated by TCRdb to 2016 to 2017). Regarding the research as a whole: Glioma tissue, non-neoplastic brain tissue and matched peripheral blood mononuclear cells were used as sources from which TCR alpha- and beta-chain repertoires were sequenced. To gauge divergence between tissue and blood T-cell populations, every tissue-infiltrating repertoire was compared against the peripheral blood repertoire from the same patient. The paired cohort was made up of three low-grade glioma patients, 8 or 9 primary glioblastoma patients and three non-glioma patients who contributed non-neoplastic brain tissue. General study outcomes and caveats: VJ-independent divergence between tissue and blood was below expectation in non-neoplastic patients but above expectation in all gliomas, especially low-grade gliomas. Very few CDR3 sequences were found to be shared between tissue and blood, and this scarcity was attributed to high CDR3 diversity and limited sampling. Group comparisons were based on small numbers of patients: three non-neoplastic, three low-grade glioma and several glioblastoma patients.

In the case of this clonotype: Which antigen it targets is not known. No much larger clone is present one base from it, and per-base qualities are unavailable.

TCR alpha and beta CDR3 regions were amplified with the iRepertoire nested amplicon-rescue multiplex PCR (arm-PCR) platform from RNA. The input for one-step reverse transcription and amplification was roughly 85-400 ng of either tissue mRNA or PBMC total RNA. After bead purification, a secondary multiplex PCR added Illumina adapters, and libraries were gel-purified between 200 and 400 bp. Libraries carried internal 6-nucleotide barcodes used for demultiplexing. The libraries were sequenced on an Illumina MiSeq using 2x220 or 2x250 nucleotide paired-end reads. The original methods were these. Paired reads were merged using FLASH 1.2.11 and were aligned to the GRCh37 human genome using BWA-MEM, after which TRA and TRB reads were extracted. For V and J assignment, an IMGT-derived reference of cassette sequences and CDR3 motifs that included pseudogenes was used. Reads were translated in three frames, and productive CDR3s were defined as those with a C...FGXG motif and no stop codons. Unique combinations of V-J cassette pair and CDR3 amino acid sequence were defined as clonotypes. Reads were filtered by Hamming distance, with the threshold set by the sequence error rate of each sample in mapped regions. TCRdb trimmed the raw reads at Q25, called clones with MiXCR and kept productive beta chains. CDR3 protein duplicates are merged, each entry listing the most common genes and DNA. In this record, the V and J calls reflect TCRdb's handling and not the investigators' own analysis. For this sample the table gives fewer than 55,000 distinct CDR3 sequences, of which about 22% were detected only once. The ten largest clones add up to approximately 6.4% of the sample.

Based on the germline V gene, the CDR1 and CDR2 sequences are MDHEN and SYDVKM. Trimming removed 4 bases from V and 10 bases from J; the gene matches leave 13 bases unexplained. The CDR3, from cysteine to phenylalanine, totals 15 residues. Solely the CDR3 DNA is kept, with 45 bases framed from the first base. The clonotype comes from a human donor with low-grade glioma or glioblastoma, undergoing nonglioma brain surgery, or in good health (not recorded which). The sequenced sample was glioma tissue, nonneoplastic brain tissue, or PBMCs (not recorded which). The chain uses TRBV28 and TRBJ2-1, with 7 bases matching TRBD1. The base sequence is TGTGCCAGCAGTTCCCTTGGGACAGCTCCCTACGAGCAGTTCTTC. Its product reads: CASSSLGTAPYEQFF.